Reported below is one TCR beta chain. Its antigen is not known. CDR3 length equals 15 residues. Trimming removed 1 base from V and 3 bases from J, with 10 bases in between. Germline values: CDR1 SGHVS, CDR2 FNYEAQ. The source of the sample is a study of shared clonotypes between healthy human individuals. Study conclusions and caveats: Some clonotypes were shared by all four sorted-subset donors, while others were not shared. The non-shared ones had lower generation probabilities than the shared ones. Sorted-subset sequencing, rarefaction showed, was incomplete despite large depth.

Naive CD8 cells, CD45RO-negative and positively selected for CCR7, excluded terminally differentiated effector memory CD45RA+ cells. This table comes from immunoSEQ multiplex PCR, and its TCRdb copy is limited to in-frame clones, with some not included. The sample carries about 580,000 clones, 95% to 98% recorded once. The genes are TRBV7-6 and TRBJ2-1; tentatively, D is TRBD2 (6 bases). The specimen was naive CD8+ T cells sorted from blood. The clonotype originates from a man in his thirties or forties in good health. In DNA, the CDR3 is TGTGCCAGCAGCTTAGGACGGGGGTTCTACAATGAGCAGTTCTTC. This codes for CASSLGRGFYNEQFF. The entire variable domain, with the rest obtained from reference TRBV7-6 and TRBJ2-1, is as follows: GAGVSQSPRYKVTKRGQDVALRCDPISGHVSLYWYRQALGQGPEFLTYFNYEAQQDKSGLPNDRFSAERPEGSISTLTIQRTEQRDSAMYRCASSLGRGFYNEQFFGPGTRLTVL.